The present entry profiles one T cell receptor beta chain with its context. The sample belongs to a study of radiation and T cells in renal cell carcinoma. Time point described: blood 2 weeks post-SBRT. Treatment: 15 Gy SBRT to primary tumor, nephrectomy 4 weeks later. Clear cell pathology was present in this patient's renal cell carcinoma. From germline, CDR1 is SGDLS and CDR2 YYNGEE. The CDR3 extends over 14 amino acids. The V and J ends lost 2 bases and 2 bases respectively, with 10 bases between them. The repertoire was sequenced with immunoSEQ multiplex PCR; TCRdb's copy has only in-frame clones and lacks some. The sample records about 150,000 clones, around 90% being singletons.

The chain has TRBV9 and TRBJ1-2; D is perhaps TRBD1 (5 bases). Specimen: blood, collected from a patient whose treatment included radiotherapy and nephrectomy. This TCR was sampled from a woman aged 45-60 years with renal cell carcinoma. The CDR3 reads CASSVSDKNYGYTF. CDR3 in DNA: TGTGCCAGCAGCGTGTCGGACAAGAACTATGGCTACACCTTC.